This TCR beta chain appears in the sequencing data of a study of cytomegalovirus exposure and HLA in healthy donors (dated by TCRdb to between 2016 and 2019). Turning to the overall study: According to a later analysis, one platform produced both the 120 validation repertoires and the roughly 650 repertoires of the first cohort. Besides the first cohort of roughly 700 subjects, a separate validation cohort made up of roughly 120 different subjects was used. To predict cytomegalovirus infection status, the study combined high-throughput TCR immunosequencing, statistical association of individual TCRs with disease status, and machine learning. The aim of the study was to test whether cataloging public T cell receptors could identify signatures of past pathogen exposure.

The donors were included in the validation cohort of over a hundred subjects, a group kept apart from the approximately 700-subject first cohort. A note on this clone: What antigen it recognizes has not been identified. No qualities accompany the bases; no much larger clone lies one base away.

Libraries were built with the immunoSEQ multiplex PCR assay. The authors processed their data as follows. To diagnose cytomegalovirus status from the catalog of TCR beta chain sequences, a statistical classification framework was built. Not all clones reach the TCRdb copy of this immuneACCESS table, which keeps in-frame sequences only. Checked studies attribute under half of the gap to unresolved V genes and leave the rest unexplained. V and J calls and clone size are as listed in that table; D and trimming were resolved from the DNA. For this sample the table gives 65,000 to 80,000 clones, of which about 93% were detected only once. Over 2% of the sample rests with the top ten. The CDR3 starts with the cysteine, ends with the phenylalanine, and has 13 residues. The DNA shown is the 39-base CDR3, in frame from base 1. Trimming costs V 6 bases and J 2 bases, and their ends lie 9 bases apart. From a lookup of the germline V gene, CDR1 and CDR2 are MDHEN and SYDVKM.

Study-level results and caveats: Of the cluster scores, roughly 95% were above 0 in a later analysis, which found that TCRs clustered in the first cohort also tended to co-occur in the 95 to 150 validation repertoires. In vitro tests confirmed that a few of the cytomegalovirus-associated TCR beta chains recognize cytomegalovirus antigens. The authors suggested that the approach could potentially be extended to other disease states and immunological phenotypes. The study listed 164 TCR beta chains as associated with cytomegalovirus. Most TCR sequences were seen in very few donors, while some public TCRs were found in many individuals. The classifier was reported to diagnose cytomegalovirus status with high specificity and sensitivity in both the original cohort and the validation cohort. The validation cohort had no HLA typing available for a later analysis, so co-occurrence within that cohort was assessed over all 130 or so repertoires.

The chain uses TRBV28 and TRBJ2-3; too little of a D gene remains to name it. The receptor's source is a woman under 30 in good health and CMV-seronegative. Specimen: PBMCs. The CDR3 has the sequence CASRFQSTDTQYF. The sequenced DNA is TGTGCCAGCAGATTCCAATCCACAGATACGCAGTATTTT.